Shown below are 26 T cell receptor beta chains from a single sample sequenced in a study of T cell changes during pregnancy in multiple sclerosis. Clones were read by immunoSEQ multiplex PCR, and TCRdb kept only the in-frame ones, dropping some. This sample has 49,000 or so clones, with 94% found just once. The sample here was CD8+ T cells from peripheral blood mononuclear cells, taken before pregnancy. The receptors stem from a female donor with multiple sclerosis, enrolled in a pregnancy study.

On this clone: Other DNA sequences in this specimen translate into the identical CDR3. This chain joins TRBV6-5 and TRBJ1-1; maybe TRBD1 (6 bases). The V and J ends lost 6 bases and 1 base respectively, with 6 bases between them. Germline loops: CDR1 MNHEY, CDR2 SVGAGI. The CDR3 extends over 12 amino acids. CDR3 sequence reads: CASRTGNTEAFF. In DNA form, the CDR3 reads TGTGCCAGCAGGACAGGGAACACTGAAGCTTTCTTT.

CDR3 in amino acids: CASSVVRDRGLNQPQHF. CDR3 sequence (DNA): TGTGCCAGCAGCGTAGTTCGGGACAGGGGACTGAATCAGCCCCAGCATTTT. This chain uses TRBV9 with TRBJ1-5; 10 positions agree with TRBD1. Germline V CDR1 and CDR2: SGDLS, YYNGEE. V was pared by 0 bases and J by 4 bases, with 7 bases of the junction left unmatched. CDR3 length equals 17 residues.

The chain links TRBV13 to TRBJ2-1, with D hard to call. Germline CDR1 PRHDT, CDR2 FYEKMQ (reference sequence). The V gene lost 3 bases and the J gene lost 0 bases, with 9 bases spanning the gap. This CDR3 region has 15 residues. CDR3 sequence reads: CASSFLLSSYNEQFF. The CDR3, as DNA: TGTGCCAGCAGCTTTCTCCTTAGCTCCTACAATGAGCAGTTCTTC.

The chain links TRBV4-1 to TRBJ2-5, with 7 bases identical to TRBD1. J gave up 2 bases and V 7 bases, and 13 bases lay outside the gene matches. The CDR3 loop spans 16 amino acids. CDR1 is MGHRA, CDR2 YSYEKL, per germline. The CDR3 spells CASTKAVDRPQETQYF. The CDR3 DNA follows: TGCGCCAGCACCAAAGCGGTGGACAGGCCGCAAGAGACCCAGTACTTC.

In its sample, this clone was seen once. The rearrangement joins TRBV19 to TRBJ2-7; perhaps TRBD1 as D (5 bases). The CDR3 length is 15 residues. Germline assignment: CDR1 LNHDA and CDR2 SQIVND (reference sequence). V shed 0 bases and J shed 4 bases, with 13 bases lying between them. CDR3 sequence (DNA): TGTGCCAGTAGTATAGATGGGCAGGGTGTTTACGAGCAGTACTTC. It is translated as CASSIDGQGVYEQYF.

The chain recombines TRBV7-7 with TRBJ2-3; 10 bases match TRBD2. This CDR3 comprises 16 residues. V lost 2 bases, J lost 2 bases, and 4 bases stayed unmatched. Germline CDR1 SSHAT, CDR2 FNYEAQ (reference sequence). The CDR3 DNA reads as TGTGCCAGCAGCTTAAGAGCGGGAGGGGACACAGATACGCAGTATTTT. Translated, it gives CASSLRAGGDTDTQYF.

CDR3 coding DNA: TGTGCCAGTAGTATTGGGTCCCCTAGGACAGATACGCAGTATTTT. Its protein product is CASSIGSPRTDTQYF. The chain has TRBV19 and TRBJ2-3; no definite D call. The CDR3 spans 15 residues. The V end was cut by 3 bases, the J end by 3 bases, with 13 bases between. The V gene's germline CDR1 is LNHDA and CDR2 SQIVND (reference sequence).

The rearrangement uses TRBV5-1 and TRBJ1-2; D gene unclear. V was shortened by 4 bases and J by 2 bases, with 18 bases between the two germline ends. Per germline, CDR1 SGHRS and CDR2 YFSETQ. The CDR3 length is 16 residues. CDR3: CASSRTGVPSNYGYTF. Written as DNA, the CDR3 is TGCGCCAGCAGCCGCACCGGGGTCCCCAGCAACTATGGCTACACCTTC. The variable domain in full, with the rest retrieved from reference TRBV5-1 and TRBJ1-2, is KAGVTQTPRYLIKTRGQQVTLSCSPISGHRSVSWYQQTPGQGLQFLFEYFSETQRNKGNFPGRFSGRQFSNSRSEMNVSTLELGDSALYLCASSRTGVPSNYGYTFGSGTRLTVV.

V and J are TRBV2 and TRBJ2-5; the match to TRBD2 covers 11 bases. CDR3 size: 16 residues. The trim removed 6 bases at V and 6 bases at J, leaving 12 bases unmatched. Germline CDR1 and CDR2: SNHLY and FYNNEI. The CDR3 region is CASSSTTSGMPQTQYF. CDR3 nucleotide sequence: TGTGCCAGCAGCTCCACGACTAGCGGGATGCCACAGACCCAGTACTTC.

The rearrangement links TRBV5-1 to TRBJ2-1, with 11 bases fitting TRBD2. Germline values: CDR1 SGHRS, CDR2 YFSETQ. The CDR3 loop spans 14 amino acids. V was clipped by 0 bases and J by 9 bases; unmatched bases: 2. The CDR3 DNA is TGCGCCAGCAGCTTGGGACTAGCGGGAATTGAGCAGTTCTTC. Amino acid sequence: CASSLGLAGIEQFF.

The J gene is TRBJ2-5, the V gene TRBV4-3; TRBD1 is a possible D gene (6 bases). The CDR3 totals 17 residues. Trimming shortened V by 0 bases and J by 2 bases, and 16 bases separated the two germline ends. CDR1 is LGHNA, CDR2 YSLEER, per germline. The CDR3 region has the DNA TGCGCCAGCAGCCAAGAGTTTCAGGACAGCAAACAAGAGACCCAGTACTTC. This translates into CASSQEFQDSKQETQYF.

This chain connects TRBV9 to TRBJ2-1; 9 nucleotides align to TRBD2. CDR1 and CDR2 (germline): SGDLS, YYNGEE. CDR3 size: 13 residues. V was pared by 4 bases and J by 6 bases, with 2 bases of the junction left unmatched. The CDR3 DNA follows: TGTGCCAGCAGCCTTAGCGGGAGCAATGAGCAGTTCTTC. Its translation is CASSLSGSNEQFF.

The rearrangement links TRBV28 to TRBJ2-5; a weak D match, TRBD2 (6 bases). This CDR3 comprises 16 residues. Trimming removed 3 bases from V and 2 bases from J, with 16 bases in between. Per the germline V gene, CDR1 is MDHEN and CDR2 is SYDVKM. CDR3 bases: TGTGCCAGCAGTTTTCGGCGGACCCGGGGGCAAGAGACCCAGTACTTC. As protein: CASSFRRTRGQETQYF.

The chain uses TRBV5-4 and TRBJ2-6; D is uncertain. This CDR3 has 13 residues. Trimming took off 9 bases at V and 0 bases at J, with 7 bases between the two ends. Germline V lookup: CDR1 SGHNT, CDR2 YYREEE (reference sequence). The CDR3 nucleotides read TGTGCCACCGATAGCTCTGGGGCCAACGTCCTGACTTTC. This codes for CATDSSGANVLTF.

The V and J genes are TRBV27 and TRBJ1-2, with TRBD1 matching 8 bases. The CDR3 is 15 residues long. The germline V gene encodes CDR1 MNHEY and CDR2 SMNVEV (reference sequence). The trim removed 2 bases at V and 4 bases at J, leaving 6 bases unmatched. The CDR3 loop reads CASSLQPRGPYGYTF. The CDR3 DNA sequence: TGTGCCAGCAGTTTACAGCCCAGGGGGCCCTATGGCTACACCTTC.

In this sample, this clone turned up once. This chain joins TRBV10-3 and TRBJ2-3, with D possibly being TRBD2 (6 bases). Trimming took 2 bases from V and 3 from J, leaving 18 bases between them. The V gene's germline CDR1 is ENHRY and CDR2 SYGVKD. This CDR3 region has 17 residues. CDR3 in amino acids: CAISEGRVAEPTDTQYF. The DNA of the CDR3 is TGTGCCATCAGTGAGGGCCGGGTAGCGGAACCAACAGATACGCAGTATTTT.

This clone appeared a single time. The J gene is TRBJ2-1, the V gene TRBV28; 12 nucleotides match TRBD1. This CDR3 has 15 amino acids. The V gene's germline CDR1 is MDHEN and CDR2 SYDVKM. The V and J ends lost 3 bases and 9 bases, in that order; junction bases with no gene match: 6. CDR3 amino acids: CASSFGTGGPREQFF. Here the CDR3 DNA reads TGTGCCAGCAGTTTCGGGACAGGGGGCCCCCGTGAGCAGTTCTTC.

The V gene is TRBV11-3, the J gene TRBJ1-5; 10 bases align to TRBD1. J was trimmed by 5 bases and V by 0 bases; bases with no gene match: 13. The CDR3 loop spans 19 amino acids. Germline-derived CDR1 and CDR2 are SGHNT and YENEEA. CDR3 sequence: CASSLDDRGLKGIYQPQHF. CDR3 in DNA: TGTGCCAGCAGCTTAGACGACAGGGGGCTAAAGGGGATTTATCAGCCCCAGCATTTT.

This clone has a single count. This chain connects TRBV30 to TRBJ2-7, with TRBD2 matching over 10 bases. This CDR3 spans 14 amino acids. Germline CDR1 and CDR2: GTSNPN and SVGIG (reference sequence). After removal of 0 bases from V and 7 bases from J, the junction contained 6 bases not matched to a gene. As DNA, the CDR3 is TGTGCCTGGAGTGTAGGGCTAGCGGGAGTGGAGCAGTACTTC. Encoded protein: CAWSVGLAGVEQYF.

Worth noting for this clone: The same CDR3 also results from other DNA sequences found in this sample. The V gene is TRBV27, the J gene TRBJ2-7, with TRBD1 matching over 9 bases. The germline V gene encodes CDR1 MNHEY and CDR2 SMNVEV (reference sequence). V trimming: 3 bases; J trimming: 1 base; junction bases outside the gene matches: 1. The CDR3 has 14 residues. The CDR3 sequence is CASSLTGGSYEQYF. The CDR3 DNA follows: TGTGCCAGCAGTTTGACAGGGGGATCCTACGAGCAGTACTTC.

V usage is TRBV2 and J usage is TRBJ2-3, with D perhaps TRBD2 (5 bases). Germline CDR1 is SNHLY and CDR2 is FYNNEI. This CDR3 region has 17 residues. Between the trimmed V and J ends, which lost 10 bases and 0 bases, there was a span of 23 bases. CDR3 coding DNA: TGTGCCACCCCGTCGCGGGTGGCCTATTATAGCACAGATACGCAGTATTTT. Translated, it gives CATPSRVAYYSTDTQYF.

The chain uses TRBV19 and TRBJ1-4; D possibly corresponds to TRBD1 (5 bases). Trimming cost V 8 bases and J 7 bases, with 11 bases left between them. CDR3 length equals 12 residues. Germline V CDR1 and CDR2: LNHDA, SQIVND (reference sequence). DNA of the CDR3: TGTGCCAGTTCCCAGGGCGTTGAAAAACTGTTTTTT. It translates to CASSQGVEKLFF.

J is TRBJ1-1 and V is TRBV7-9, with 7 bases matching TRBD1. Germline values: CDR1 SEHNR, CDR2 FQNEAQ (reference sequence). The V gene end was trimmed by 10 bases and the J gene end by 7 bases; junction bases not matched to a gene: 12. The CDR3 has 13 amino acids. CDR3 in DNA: TGTGCCACCAAGATAGACAGGGTGGTTGAAGCTTTCTTT. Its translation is CATKIDRVVEAFF.

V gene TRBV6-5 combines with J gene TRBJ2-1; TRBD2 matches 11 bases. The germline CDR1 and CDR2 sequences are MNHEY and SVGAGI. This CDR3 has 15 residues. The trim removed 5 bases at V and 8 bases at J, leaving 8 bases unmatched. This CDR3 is CASSPLAGVVDEQFF. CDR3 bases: TGTGCCAGCAGTCCACTAGCGGGAGTGGTCGATGAGCAGTTCTTC.

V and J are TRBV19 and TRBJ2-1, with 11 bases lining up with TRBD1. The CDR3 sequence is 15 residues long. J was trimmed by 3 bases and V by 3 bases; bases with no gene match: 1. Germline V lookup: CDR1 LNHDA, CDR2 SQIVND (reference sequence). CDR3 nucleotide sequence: TGTGCCAGTAGTATGGGGACAGGGGGCTACAATGAGCAGTTCTTC. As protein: CASSMGTGGYNEQFF.

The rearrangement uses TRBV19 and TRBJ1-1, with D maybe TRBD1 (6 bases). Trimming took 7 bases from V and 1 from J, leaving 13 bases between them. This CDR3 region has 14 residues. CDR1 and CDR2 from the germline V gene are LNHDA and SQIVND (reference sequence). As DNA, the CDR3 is TGTGCCAGTAATGACAGGTACCAGAACACTGAAGCTTTCTTT. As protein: CASNDRYQNTEAFF.